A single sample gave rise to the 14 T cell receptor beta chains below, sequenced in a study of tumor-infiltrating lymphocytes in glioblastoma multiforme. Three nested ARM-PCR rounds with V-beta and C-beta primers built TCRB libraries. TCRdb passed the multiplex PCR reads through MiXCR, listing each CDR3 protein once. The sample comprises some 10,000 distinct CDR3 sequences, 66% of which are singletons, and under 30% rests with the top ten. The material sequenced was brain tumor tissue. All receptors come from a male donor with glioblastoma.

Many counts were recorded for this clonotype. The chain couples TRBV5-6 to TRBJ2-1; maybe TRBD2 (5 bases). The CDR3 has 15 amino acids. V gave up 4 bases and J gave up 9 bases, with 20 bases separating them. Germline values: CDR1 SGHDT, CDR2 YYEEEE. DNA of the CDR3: TGTGCCAGCAGCACCTTTAAGGGAGATAGCAGTGAGCAGTTCTTC. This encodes CASSTFKGDSSEQFF.

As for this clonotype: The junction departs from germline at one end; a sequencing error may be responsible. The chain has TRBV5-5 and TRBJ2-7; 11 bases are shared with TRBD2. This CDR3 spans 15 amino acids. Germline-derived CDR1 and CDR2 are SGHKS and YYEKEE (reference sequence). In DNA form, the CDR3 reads TGTGACAGCAGTCTTGGGACTAGCGGTGCCTACGAACAGTACTTC. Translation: CDSSLGTSGAYEQYF. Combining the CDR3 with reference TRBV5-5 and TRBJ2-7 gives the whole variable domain DAGVTQSPTHLIKTRGQQVTLRCSPISGHKSVSWYQQVLGQGPQFIFQYYEKEERGRGNFPDRFSARQFPNYSSELNVNALLLGDSALYLCDSSLGTSGAYEQYFGPGTRLTVT.

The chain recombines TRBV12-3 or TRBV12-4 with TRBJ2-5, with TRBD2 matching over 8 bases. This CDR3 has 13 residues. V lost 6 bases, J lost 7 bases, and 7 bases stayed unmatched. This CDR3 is CASSLGLAGTQYF. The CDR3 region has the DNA TGTGCCAGCAGCCTCGGTCTAGCGGGGACCCAGTACTTC.

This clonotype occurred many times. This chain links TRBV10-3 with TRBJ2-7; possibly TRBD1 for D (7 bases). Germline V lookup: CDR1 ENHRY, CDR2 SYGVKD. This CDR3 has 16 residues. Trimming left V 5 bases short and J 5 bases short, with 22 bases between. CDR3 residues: CAISIGGEGLFNEQYF. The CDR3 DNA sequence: TGTGCCATCAGTATAGGGGGCGAGGGACTTTTCAACGAGCAGTACTTC.

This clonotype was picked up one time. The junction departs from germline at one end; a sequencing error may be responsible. This CDR3 is CASSEMASGRGEPFF. The DNA for the CDR3 is TGCGCCAGCAGTGAAATGGCTAGCGGGAGGGGGGAGCCGTTTTTT. The chain combines TRBV10-1 with TRBJ2-2; 12 bases agree with TRBD2. The CDR3 contains 15 residues. Germline lookup yields CDR1 WNHNN and CDR2 SYGVQD (reference sequence).

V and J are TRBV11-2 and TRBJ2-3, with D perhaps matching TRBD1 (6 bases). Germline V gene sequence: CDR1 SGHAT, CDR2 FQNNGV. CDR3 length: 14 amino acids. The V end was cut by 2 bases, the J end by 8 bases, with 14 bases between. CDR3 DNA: TGTGCCAGCAGCTTACAGGGGATGGCAGGTACGCAGTATTTT. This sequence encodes CASSLQGMAGTQYF. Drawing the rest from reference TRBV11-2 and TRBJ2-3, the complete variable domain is EAGVAQSPRYKIIEKRQSVAFWCNPISGHATLYWYQQILGQGPKLLIQFQNNGVVDDSQLPKDRFSAERLKGVDSTLKIQPAKLEDSAVYLCASSLQGMAGTQYFGPGTRLTVL.

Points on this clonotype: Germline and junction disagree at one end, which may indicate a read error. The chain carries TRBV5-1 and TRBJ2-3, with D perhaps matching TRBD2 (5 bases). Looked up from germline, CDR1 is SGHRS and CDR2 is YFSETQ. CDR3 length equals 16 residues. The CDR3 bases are TGCGCCAGCAGCCTCCTAGGTATTGGAGGCATAGATACGCAATATTTT. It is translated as CASSLLGIGGIDTQYF.

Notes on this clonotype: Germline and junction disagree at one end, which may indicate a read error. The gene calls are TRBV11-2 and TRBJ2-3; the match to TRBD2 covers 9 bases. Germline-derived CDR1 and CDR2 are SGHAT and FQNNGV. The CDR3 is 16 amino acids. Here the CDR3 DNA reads TGTGCCAGCAGCCGGAGCGGGGGGATAAGCACCGATACGCAGTATTTT. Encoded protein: CASSRSGGISTDTQYF.

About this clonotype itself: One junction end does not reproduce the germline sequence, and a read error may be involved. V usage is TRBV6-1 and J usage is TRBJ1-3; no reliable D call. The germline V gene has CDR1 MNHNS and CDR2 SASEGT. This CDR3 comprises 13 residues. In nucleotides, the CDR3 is TGTGCCATCAGAACAGCCTCTGGAAACACCACATATTTT. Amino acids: CAIRTASGNTTYF.

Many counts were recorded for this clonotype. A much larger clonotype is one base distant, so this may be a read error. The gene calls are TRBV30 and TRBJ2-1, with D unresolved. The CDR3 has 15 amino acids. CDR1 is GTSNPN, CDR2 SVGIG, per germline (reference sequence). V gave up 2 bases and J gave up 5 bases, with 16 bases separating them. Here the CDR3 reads CAWSLKEFVDNEQFF. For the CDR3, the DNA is TGTGCCTGGAGTCTAAAGGAGTTCGTAGACAATGAGCAGTTCTTC. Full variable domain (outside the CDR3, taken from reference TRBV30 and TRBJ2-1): SQTIHQWPATLVQPVGSPLSLECTVEGTSNPNLYWYRQAAGRGLQLLFYSVGIGQISSEVPQNLSASRPQDRQFILSSKKLLLSDSGFYLCAWSLKEFVDNEQFFGPGTRLTVL.

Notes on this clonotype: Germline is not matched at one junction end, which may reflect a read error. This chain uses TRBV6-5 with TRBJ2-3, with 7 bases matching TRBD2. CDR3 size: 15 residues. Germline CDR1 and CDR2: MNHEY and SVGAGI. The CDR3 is CASSSLAATTDTQYF. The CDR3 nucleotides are TGTGCCAGCAGTTCTCTAGCGGCTACCACAGATACGCAATATTTT.

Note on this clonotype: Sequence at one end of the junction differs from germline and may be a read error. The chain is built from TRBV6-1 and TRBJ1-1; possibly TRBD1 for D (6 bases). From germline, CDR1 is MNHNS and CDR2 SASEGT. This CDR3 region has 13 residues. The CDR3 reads CANSLNRDTGAFF. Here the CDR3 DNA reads TGTGCCAACAGTCTTAACAGGGACACTGGAGCTTTCTTT.

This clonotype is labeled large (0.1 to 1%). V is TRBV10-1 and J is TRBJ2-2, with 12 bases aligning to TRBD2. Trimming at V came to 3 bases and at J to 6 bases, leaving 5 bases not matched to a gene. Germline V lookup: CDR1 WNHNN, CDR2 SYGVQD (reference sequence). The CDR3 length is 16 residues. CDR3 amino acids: CASSEMASGRAGELFF. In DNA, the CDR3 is TGCGCCAGCAGTGAAATGGCTAGCGGGAGGGCCGGGGAGCTGTTTTTT.

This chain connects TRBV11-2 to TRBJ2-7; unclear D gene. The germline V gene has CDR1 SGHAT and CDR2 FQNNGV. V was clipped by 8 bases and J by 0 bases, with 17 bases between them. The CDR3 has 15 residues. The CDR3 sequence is CASGVVDLISYEQYF. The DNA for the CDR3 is TGTGCCAGCGGCGTAGTAGACTTGATCTCCTACGAGCAGTACTTC. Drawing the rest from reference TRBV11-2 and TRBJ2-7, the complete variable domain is EAGVAQSPRYKIIEKRQSVAFWCNPISGHATLYWYQQILGQGPKLLIQFQNNGVVDDSQLPKDRFSAERLKGVDSTLKIQPAKLEDSAVYLCASGVVDLISYEQYFGPGTRLTVT.